The subject of this entry is one T cell receptor beta chain. Its antigen is as yet unknown. Amplification of TCR beta CDR3 regions used RNA as the template. The primer set for the first-round RT-PCR of the TCR CDR3 was HTBI. TCRdb reprocessed the multiplex PCR reads via MiXCR and lists one record per CDR3 protein. The sample has around 270,000 distinct CDR3 sequences, approximately 18% seen once. The sample belongs to a study of T cells in Graves' hyperthyroidism and ophthalmopathy. Study-wide results and limits: Blood shared most expanded thyroid clonotypes above 0.001. Ophthalmopathy was separated from stable hyperthyroidism by a 13 V-J model.

The CDR3 loop spans 18 amino acids. CDR1 and CDR2 (germline): KGHSH, LQKENI. The V segment lost 3 bases and the J segment 0 bases; nucleotides outside the gene matches: 6. The J gene is TRBJ2-4, the V gene TRBV18, with 12 positions matching TRBD2. The receptor was derived from a man in his fifties or sixties with Graves' ophthalmopathy. The sequenced sample consisted of blood. The CDR3 DNA reads TGTGCCAGCTCACCTGGACTAGCGGGAAATATAGCCAAAAACATTCAGTACTTC. Its protein product is CASSPGLAGNIAKNIQYF.